This T cell receptor beta chain is from a study of identical twins. TCRdb fed the 5' RACE reads into MiXCR, producing one record per CDR3 protein. The table records about 340,000 distinct CDR3 sequences, 12% of them present only once. Findings of the study overall: Cross-sectional statistical analysis, not tracking of the same donors, underpinned the conclusions. Beta out-of-frame sequences showed weaker excess sharing between twins. Insertions ran lower in abundant cord blood beta clonotypes, though not in memory repertoires.

There are 14 residues in the CDR3. V was pared by 1 base and J by 3 bases, with 6 bases between. Germline CDR1 is LGHNA and CDR2 is YNFKEQ. On this clonotype: The antigen is unknown.

The sample also formed part of further work on yellow fever vaccine responses in identical twins.

V is TRBV4-2 and J is TRBJ2-2; D gene uncertain. Sequencing used CD8+ T cells sorted from blood. This clonotype was sampled from a woman aged 18-35 years in good health. CDR3 amino acids: CASSQGLYTGELFF. As DNA, the CDR3 is TGTGCCAGCAGCCAAGGACTGTACACCGGGGAGCTGTTTTTT.